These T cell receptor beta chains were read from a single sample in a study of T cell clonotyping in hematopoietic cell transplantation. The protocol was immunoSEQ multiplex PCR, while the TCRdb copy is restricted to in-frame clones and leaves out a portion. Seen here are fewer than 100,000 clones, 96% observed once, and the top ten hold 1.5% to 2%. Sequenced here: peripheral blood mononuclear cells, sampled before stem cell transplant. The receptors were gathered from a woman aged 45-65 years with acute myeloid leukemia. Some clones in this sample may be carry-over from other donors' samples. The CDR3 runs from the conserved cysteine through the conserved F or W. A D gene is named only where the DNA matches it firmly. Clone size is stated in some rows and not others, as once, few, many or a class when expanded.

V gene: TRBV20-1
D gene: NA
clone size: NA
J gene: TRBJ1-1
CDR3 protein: CSATGEAEAFF
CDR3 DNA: TGCAGTGCTACCGGGGAAGCTGAAGCTTTCTTT

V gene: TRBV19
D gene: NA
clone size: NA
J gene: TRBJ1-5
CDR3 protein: CASTRTYSNQPQHF
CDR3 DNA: TGTGCCAGTACCCGGACCTATAGCAATCAGCCCCAGCATTTT

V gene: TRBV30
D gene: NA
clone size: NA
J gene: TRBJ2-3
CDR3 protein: CAWSPSSSTDTQYF
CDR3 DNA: TGTGCCTGGAGTCCATCTTCCAGCACAGATACGCAGTATTTT

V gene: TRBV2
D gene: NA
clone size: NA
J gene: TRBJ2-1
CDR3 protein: CASRGRNEQFF
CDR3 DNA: TGTGCCAGCAGGGGAAGGAATGAGCAGTTCTTC

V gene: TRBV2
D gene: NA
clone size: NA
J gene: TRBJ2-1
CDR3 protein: CASSVRRDPRQFF
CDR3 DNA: TGTGCCAGCAGTGTTCGACGGGATCCGAGGCAGTTCTTC

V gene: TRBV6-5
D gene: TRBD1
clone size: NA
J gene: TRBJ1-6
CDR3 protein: CASSKKTGPYSPLHF
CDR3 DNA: TGTGCCAGCAGTAAGAAGACAGGGCCCTATTCACCCCTCCACTTT

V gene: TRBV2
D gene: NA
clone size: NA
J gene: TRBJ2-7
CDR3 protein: CASSEYRAGEGEQYF
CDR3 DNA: TGTGCCAGCAGTGAATACCGGGCAGGGGAGGGCGAGCAGTACTTC

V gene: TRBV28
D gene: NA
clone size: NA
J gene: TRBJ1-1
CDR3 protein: CASSHYRGATMNTEAFF
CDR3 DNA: TGTGCCAGCAGTCACTACCGGGGGGCTACGATGAACACTGAAGCTTTCTTT

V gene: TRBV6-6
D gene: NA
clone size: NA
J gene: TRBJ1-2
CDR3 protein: CASSYSGVTNYGYTF
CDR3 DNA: TGTGCCAGCAGTTACTCAGGGGTAACTAACTATGGCTACACCTTC

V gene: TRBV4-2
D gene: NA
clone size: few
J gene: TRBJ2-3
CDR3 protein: CASKETDTQYF
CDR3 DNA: TGTGCCAGCAAGGAGACAGATACGCAGTATTTT

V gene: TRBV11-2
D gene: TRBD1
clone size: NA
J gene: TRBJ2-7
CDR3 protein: CASTPPGQGAYEQYF
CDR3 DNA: TGTGCCAGCACTCCACCGGGACAGGGGGCCTACGAGCAGTACTTC

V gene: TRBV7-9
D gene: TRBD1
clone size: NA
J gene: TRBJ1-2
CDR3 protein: CASSPERQKQGTNYGYTF
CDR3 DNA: TGTGCCAGCAGCCCCGAGCGCCAAAAACAGGGGACTAACTATGGCTACACCTTC

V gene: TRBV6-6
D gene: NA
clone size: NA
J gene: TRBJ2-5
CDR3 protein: CASSYGREGETQYF
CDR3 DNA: TGTGCCAGCAGTTACGGCAGGGAAGGAGAGACCCAGTACTTC

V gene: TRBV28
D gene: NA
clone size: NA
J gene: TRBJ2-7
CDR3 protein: CASSVHAGANYEQYF
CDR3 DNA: TGTGCCAGCAGTGTCCATGCAGGGGCGAACTACGAGCAGTACTTC

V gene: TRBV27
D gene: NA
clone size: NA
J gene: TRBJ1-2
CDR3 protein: CASSLSVGIYGYTF
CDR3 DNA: TGTGCCAGCAGTTTATCGGTCGGAATCTATGGCTACACCTTC

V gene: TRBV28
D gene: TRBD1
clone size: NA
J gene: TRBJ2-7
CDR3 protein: CASRDVAGQGFYEQYF
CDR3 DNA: TGTGCCAGCAGGGATGTTGCAGGACAGGGGTTTTACGAGCAGTACTTC

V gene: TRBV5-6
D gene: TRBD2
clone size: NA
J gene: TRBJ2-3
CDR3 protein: CASSWGLAGAVDTQYF
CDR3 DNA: TGTGCCAGCAGCTGGGGACTAGCGGGAGCTGTAGATACGCAGTATTTT

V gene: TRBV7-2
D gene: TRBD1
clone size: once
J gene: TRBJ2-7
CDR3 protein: CASSYNQGAYEQYF
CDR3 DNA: TGTGCCAGCAGCTACAATCAGGGGGCCTACGAGCAGTACTTC

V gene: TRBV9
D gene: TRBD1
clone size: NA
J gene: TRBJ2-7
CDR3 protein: CASSVAGTGVHEQYF
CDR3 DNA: TGTGCCAGCAGCGTAGCGGGGACAGGGGTGCACGAGCAGTACTTC

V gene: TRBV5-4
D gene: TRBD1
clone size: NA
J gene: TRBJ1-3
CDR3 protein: CASSFSGQGNTIYF
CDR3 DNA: TGTGCCAGCAGCTTTTCGGGACAGGGAAACACCATATATTTT

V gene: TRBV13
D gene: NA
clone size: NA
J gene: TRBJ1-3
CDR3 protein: CASSPSLRLSGGNTIYF
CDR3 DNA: TGTGCCAGCAGCCCCAGCTTGAGACTCTCTGGTGGAAACACCATATATTTT

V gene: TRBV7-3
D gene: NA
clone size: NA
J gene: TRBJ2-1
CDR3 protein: CASSSQWVNEQFF
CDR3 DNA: TGTGCCAGCAGCTCCCAATGGGTCAATGAGCAGTTCTTC

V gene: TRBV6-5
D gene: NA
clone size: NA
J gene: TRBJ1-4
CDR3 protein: CASSRQGPNEKLFF
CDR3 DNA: TGTGCCAGCAGTCGCCAGGGGCCTAATGAAAAACTGTTTTTT

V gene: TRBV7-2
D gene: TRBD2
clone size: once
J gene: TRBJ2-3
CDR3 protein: CASSGGLAGGSRGTQYF
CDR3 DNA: TGTGCCAGCAGCGGGGGACTAGCGGGAGGTTCGAGGGGAACGCAGTATTTT

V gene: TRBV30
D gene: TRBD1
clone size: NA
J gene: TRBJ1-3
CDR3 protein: CAWSRQGVGNTIYF
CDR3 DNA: TGTGCCTGGAGTAGACAGGGAGTTGGAAACACCATATATTTT

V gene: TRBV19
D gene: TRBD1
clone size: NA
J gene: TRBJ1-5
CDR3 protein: CASSIGTGTDQPQHF
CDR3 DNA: TGTGCCAGTAGTATAGGGACAGGGACGGATCAGCCCCAGCATTTT

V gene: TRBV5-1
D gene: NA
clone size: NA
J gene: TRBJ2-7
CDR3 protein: CASSLAWTPDPYEQYF
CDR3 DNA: TGCGCCAGCAGCTTGGCCTGGACGCCGGATCCCTACGAGCAGTACTTC

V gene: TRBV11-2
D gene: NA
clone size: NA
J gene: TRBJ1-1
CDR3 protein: CASSLQGQGAFF
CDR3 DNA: TGTGCCAGCAGCTTGCAGGGGCAGGGAGCTTTCTTT

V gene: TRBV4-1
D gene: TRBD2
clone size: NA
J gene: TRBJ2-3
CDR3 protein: CASSSGGATDTQYF
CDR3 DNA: TGCGCCAGCAGTAGCGGGGGGGCCACAGATACGCAGTATTTT

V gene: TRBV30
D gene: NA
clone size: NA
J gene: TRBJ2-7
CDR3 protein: CAWGAGTATYEQYF
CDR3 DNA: TGTGCCTGGGGGGCCGGGACGGCGACCTACGAGCAGTACTTC

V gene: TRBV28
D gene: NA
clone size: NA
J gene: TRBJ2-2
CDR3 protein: CASSLIQGGGGELFF
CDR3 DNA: TGTGCCAGCAGCCTAATACAGGGAGGTGGCGGGGAGCTGTTTTTT

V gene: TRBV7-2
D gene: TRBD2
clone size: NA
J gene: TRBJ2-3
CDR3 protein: CASSYMGGRGRSSDTQYF
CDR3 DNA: TGTGCCAGCAGCTATATGGGCGGCCGCGGGAGGTCATCAGATACGCAGTATTTT

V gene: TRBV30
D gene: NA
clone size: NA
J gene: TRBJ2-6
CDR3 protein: CAWGWSRYNNRANVLTF
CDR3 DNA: TGTGCCTGGGGATGGTCGCGTTATAACAATCGGGCCAACGTCCTGACTTTC

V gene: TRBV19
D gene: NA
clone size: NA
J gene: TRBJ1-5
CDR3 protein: CASTPLGLLWPQHF
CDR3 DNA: TGTGCCAGTACTCCTCTTGGACTACTCTGGCCCCAGCATTTT

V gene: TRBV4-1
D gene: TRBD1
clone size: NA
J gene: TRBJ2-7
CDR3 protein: CASSHRQGVEQYF
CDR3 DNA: TGCGCCAGCAGCCACAGACAGGGGGTCGAGCAGTACTTC

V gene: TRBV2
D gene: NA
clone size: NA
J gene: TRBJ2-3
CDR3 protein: CATSVGSDTQYF
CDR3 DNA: TGTGCCACCTCAGTAGGGTCAGATACGCAGTATTTT

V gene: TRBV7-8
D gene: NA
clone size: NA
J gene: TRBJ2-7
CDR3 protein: CASSLDRVPPYEQYF
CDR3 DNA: TGTGCCAGCAGCTTAGACAGGGTACCCCCCTACGAGCAGTACTTC

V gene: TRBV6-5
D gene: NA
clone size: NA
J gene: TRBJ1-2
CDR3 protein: CASTLRRTTNYGYTF
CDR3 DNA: TGTGCCAGCACTCTAAGGAGGACTACTAACTATGGCTACACCTTC

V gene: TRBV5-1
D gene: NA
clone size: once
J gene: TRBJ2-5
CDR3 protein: CASSFAPGTQETQYF
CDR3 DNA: TGCGCCAGCAGCTTCGCCCCCGGGACCCAAGAGACCCAGTACTTC

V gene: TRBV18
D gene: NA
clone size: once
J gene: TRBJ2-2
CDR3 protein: CASSRSPQSTGELFF
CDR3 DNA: TGTGCCAGCTCCCGCAGTCCACAGAGCACCGGGGAGCTGTTTTTT

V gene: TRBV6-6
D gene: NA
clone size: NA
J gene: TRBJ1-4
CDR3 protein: CASSYVKGEKLFF
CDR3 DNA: TGTGCCAGCAGTTACGTCAAGGGTGAAAAACTGTTTTTT